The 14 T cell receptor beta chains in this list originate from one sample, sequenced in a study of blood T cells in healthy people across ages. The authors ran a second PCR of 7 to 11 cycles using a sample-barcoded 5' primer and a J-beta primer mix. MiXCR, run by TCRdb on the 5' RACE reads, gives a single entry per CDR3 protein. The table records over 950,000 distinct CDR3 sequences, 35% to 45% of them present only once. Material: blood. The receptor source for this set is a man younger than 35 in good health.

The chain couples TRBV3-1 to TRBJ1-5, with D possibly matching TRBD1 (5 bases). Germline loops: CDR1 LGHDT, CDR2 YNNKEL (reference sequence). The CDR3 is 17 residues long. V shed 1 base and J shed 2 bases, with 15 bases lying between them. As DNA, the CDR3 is TGTGCCAGCAGCCAAGGGGGGACCGGACGGGGCAATCAGCCCCAGCATTTT. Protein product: CASSQGGTGRGNQPQHF.

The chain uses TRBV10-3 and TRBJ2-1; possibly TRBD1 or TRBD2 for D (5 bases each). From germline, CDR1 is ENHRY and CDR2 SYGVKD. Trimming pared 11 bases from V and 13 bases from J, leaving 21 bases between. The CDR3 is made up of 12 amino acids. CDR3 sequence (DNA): TGTGCCGCATCCGGGGCAAAAGAGACCCAGTTCTTC. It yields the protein CAASGAKETQFF.

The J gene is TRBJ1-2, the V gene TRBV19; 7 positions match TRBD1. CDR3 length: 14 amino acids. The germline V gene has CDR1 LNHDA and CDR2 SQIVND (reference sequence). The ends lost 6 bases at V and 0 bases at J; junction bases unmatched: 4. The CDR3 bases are TGTGCCAGTAGCGACAGGGATGCTAACTATGGCTACACCTTC. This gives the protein CASSDRDANYGYTF. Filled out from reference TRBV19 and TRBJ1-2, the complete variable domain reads DGGITQSPKYLFRKEGQNVTLSCEQNLNHDAMYWYRQDPGQGLRLIYYSQIVNDFQKGDIAEGYSVSREKKESFPLTVTSAQKNPTAFYLCASSDRDANYGYTFGSGTRLTVV.

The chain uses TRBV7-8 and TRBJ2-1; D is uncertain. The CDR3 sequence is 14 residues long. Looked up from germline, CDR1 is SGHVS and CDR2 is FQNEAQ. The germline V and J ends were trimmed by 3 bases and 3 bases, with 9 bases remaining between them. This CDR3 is CASSFGRNYNEQFF. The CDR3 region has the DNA TGTGCCAGCAGCTTTGGCAGGAACTACAATGAGCAGTTCTTC.

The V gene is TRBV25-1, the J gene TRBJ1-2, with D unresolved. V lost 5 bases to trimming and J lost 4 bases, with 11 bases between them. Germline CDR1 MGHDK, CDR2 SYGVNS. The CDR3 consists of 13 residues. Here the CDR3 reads CASSKWTGYGYTF. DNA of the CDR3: TGTGCCAGCAGTAAATGGACCGGCTATGGCTACACCTTC.

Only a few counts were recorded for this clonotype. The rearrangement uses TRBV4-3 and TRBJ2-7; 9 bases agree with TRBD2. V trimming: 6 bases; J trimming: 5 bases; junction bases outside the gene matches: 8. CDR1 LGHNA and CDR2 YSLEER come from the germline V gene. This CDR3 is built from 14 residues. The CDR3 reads CASRPGTSSNEQYF. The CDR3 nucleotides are TGCGCCAGCAGACCCGGGACTAGCTCTAACGAGCAGTACTTC.

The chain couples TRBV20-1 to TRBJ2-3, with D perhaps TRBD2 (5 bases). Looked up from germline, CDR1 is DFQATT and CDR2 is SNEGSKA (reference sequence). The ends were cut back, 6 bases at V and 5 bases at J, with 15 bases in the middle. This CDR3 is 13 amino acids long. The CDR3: CSAEGVAVDTQYF. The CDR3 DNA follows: TGCAGTGCAGAGGGCGTCGCGGTAGATACGCAGTATTTT.

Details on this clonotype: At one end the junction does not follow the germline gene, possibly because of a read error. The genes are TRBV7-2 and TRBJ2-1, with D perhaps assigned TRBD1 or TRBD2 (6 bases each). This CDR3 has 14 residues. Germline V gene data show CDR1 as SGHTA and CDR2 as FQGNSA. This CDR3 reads CANSFSGAVDEQFF. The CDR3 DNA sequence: TGTGCCAACAGCTTCTCGGGGGCCGTCGATGAGCAGTTCTTC.

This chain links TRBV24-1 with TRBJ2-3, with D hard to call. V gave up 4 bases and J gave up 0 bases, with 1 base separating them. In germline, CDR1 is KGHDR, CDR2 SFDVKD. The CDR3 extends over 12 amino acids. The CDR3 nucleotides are TGTGCCACCAGTGACAGCACAGATACGCAGTATTTT. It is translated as CATSDSTDTQYF.

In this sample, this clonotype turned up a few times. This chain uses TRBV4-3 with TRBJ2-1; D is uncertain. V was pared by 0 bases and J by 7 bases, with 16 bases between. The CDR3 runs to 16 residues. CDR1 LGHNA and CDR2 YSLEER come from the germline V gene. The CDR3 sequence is CASSQDSTSSGNEQFF. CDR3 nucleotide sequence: TGCGCCAGCAGCCAAGATTCCACTTCCTCCGGGAATGAGCAGTTCTTC.

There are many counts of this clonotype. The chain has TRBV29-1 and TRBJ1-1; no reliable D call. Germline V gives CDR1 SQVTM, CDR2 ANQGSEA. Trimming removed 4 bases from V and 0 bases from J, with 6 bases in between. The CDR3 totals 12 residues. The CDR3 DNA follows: TGCAGCGTTGGGAGGATGAACACTGAAGCTTTCTTT. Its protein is CSVGRMNTEAFF. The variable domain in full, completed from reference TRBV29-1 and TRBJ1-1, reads SAVISQKPSRDICQRGTSLTIQCQVDSQVTMMFWYRQQPGQSLTLIATANQGSEATYESGFVIDKFPISRPNLTFSTLTVSNMSPEDSSIYLCSVGRMNTEAFFGQGTRLTVV.

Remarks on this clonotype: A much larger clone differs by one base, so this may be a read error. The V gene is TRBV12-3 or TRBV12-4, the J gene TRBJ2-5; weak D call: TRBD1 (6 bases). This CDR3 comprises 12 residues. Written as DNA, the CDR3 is TGTGCCGGCAGACAGGAGGTAGAGACCCAGTACTTC. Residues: CAGRQEVETQYF.

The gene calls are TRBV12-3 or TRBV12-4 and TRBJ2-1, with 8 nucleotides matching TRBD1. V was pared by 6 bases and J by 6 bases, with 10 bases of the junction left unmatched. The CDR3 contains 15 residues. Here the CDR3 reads CASSRIGTGTNEQFF. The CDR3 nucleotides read TGTGCCAGCAGCCGCATCGGGACAGGAACCAATGAGCAGTTCTTC.

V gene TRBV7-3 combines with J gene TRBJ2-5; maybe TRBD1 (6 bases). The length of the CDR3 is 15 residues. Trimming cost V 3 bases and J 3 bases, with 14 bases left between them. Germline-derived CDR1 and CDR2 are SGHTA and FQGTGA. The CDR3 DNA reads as TGTGCCAGCAGCTTTCAGGGGCCCGACGAAGAGACCCAGTACTTC. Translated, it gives CASSFQGPDEETQYF. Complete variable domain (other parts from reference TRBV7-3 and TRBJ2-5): GAGVSQTPSNKVTEKGKYVELRCDPISGHTALYWYRQSLGQGPEFLIYFQGTGAADDSGLPNDRFFAVRPEGSVSTLKIQRTERGDSAVYLCASSFQGPDEETQYFGPGTRLLVL.